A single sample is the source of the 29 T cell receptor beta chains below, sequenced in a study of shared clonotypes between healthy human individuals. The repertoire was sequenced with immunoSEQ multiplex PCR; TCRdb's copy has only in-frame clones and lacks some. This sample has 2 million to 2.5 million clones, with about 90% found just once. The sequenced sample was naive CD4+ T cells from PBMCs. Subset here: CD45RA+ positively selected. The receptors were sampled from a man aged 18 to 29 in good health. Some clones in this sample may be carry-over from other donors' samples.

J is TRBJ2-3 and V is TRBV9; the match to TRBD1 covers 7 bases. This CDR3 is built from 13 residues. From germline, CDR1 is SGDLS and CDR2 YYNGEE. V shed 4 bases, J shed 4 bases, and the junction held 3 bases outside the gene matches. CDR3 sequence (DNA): TGTGCCAGCAGCACAGGGGCCCCAGATACGCAGTATTTT. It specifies CASSTGAPDTQYF.

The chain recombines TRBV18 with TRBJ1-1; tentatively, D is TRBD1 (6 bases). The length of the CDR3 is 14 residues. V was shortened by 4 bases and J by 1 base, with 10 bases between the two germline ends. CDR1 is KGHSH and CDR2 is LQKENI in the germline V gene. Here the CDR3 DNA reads TGTGCCAGCTCACTGCAGGGGACGAACACTGAAGCTTTCTTT. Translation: CASSLQGTNTEAFF.

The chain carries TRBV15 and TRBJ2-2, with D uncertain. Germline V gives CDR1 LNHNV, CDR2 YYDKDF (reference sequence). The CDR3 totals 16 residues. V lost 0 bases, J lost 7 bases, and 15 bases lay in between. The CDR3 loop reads CATSRDLFAPGGELFF. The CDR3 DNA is TGTGCCACCAGCAGAGATTTATTTGCCCCTGGCGGGGAGCTGTTTTTT. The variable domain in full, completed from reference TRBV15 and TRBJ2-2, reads DAMVIQNPRYQVTQFGKPVTLSCSQTLNHNVMYWYQQKSSQAPKLLFHYYDKDFNNEADTPDNFQSRRPNTSFCFLDIRSPGLGDTAMYLCATSRDLFAPGGELFFGEGSRLTVL.

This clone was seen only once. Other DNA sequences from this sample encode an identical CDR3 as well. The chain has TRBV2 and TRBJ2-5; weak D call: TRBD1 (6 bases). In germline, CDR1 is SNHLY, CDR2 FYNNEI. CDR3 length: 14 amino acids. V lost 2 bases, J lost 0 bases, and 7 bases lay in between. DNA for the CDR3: TGTGCCAGCAGTGAAAGGACAGACCAAGAGACCCAGTACTTC. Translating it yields CASSERTDQETQYF.

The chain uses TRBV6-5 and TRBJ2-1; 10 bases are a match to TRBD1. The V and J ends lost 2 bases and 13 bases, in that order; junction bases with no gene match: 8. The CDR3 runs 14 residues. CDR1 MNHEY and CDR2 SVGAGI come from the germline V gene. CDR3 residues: CASSYGGQGSEQFF. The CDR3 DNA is TGTGCCAGCAGTTACGGGGGACAGGGGAGTGAACAGTTCTTC.

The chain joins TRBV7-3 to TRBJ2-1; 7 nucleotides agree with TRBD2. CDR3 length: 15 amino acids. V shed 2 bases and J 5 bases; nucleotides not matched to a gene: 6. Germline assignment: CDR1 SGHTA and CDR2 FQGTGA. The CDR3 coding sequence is TGTGCCAGCAGCTTAGGGCTAGCGGCAGACAATGAGCAGTTCTTC. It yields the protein CASSLGLAADNEQFF.

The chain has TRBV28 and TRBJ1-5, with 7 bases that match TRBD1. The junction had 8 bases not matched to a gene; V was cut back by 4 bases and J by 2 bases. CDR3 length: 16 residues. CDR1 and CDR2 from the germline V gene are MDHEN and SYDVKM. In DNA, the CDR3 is TGTGCCAGCAGTTCCGTGGCCGGGACAGGCAATCAGCCCCAGCATTTT. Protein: CASSSVAGTGNQPQHF.

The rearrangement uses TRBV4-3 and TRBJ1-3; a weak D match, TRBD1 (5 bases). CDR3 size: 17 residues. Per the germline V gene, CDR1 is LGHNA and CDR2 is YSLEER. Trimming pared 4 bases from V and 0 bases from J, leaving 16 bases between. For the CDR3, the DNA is TGCGCCAGCAGCCGAACCTCAGGGTTGAGCTCTGGAAACACCATATATTTT. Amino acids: CASSRTSGLSSGNTIYF.

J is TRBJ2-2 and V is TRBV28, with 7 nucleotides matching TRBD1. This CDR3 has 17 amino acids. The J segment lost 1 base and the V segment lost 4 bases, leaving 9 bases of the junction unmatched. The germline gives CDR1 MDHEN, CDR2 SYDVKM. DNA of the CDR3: TGTGCCAGCAGTTACCCTAACAGGGGTCAGAACACCGGGGAGCTGTTTTTT. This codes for CASSYPNRGQNTGELFF.

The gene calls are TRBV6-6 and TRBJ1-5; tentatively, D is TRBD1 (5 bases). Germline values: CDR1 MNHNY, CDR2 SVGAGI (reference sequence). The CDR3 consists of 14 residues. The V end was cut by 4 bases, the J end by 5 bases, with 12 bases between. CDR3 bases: TGTGCCAGCAGTTTCGCAGGGACCCATCAGCCCCAGCATTTT. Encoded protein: CASSFAGTHQPQHF.

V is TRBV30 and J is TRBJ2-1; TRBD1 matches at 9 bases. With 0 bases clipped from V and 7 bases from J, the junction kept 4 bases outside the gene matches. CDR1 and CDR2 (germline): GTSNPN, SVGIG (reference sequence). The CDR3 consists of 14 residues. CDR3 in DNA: TGTGCCTGGAGTGTACAGGGGGCCCTAAATGAGCAGTTCTTC. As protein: CAWSVQGALNEQFF.

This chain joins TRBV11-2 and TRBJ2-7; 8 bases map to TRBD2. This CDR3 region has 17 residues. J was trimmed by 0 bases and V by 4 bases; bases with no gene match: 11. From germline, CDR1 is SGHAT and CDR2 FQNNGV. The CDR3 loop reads CASSYFSLAGSSYEQYF. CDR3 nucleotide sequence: TGTGCCAGCAGCTATTTCTCCTTAGCGGGGAGCTCCTACGAGCAGTACTTC.

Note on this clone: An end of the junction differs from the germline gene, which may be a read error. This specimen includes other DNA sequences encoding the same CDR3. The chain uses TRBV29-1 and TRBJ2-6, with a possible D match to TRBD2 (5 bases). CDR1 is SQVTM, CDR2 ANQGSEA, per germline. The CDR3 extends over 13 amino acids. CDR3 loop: CSVEVAGANVLTF. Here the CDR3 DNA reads TGTAGCGTTGAGGTAGCTGGGGCCAACGTCCTGACTTTC.

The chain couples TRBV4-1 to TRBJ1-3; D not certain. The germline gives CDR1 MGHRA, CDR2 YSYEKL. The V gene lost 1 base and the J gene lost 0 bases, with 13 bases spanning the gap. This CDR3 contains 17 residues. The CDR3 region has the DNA TGCGCCAGCAGCCAAGGCAGACACAAAGACTCTGGAAACACCATATATTTT. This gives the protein CASSQGRHKDSGNTIYF.

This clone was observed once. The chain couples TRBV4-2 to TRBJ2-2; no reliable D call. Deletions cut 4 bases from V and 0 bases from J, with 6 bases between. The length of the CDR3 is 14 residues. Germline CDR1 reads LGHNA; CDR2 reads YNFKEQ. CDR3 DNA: TGTGCCAGCAGCCCCCCCGCGAACACCGGGGAGCTGTTTTTT. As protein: CASSPPANTGELFF.

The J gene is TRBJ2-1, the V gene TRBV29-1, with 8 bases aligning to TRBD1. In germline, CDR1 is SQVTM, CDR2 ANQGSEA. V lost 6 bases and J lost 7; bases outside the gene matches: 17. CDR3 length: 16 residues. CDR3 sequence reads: CSVARTGTGEQNEQFF. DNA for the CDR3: TGCAGCGTAGCCAGAACCGGGACAGGAGAGCAAAATGAGCAGTTCTTC.

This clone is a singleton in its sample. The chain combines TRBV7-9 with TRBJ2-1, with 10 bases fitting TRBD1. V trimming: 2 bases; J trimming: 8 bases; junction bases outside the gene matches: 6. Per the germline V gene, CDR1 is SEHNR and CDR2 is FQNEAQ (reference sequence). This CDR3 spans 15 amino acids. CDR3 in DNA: TGTGCCAGCAGCTTATTCGGACAGGGGGGCGATGAGCAGTTCTTC. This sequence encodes CASSLFGQGGDEQFF.

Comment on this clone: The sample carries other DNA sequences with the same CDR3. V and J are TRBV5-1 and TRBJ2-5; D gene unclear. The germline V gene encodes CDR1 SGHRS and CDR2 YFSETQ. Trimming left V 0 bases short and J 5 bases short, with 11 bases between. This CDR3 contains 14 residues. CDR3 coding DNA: TGCGCCAGCAGCTTGGACGGATTTAGGGAGACCCAGTACTTC. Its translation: CASSLDGFRETQYF.

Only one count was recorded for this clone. CDR3 nucleotide sequence: TGTGCCTGGACCGGACAGGGGCCCTACGAGCAGTACTTC. Its protein product is CAWTGQGPYEQYF. The chain joins TRBV30 to TRBJ2-7, with 9 bases matching TRBD1. The CDR3 loop spans 13 amino acids. V lost 4 bases to trimming and J lost 2 bases; unmatched junction nucleotides: 3. CDR1 and CDR2 from the germline V gene are GTSNPN and SVGIG (reference sequence).

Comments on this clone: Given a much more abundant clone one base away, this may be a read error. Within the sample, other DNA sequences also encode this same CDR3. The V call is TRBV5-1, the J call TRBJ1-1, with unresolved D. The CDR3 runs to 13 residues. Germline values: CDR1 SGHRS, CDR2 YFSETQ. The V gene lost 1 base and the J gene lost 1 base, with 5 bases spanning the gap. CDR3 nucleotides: TGCGCCAGCAGCTTGACGGGGAACACTGAAGCTTTCTTT. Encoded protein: CASSLTGNTEAFF.

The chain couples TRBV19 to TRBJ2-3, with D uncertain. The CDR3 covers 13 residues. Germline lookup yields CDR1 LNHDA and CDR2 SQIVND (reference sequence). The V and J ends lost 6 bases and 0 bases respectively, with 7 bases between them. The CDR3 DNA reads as TGTGCCAGTAGCAGACCTAGCACAGATACGCAGTATTTT. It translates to CASSRPSTDTQYF.

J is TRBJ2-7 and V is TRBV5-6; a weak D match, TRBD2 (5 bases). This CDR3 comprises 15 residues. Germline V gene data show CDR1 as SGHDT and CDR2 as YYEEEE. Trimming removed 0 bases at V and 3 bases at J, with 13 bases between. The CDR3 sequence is CASSLGGVVVYEQYF. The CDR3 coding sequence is TGTGCCAGCAGCTTGGGGGGAGTGGTGGTCTACGAGCAGTACTTC.

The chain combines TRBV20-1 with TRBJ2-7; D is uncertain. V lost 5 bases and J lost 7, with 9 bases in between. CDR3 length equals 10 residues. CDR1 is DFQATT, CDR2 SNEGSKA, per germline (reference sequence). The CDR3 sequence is CSAWSREQYF. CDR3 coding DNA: TGCAGTGCTTGGAGCCGGGAGCAGTACTTC.

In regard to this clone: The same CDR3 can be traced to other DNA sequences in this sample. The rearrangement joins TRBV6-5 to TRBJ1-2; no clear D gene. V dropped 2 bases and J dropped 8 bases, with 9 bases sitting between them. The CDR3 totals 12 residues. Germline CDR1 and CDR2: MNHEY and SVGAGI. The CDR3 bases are TGTGCCAGCAGTTACGGAGGATACGGCTACACCTTC. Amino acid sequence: CASSYGGYGYTF.

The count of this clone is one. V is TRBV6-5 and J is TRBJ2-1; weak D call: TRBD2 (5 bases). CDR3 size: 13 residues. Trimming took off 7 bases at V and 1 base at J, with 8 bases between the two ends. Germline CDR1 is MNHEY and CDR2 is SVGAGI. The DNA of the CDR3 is TGTGCCAGCACGAGCGGATCCTACAATGAGCAGTTCTTC. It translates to CASTSGSYNEQFF.

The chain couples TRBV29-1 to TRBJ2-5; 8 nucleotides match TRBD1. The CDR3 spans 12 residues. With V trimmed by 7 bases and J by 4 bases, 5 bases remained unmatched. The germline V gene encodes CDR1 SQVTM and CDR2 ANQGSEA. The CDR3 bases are TGCAGCGGTTCTCAGGGGGCAGAGACCCAGTACTTC. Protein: CSGSQGAETQYF.

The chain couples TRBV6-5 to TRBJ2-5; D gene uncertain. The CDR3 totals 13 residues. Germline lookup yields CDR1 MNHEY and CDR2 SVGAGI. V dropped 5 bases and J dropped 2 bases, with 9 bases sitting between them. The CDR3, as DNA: TGTGCCAGCAGTCCCGGAGTACAAGAGACCCAGTACTTC. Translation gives CASSPGVQETQYF.

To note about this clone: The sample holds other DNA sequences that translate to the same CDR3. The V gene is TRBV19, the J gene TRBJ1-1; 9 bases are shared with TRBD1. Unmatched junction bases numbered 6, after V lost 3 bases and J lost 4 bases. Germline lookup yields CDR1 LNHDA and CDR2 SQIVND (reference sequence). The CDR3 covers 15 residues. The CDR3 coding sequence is TGTGCCAGTAGTATTGAGGGACAGGGAACCACTGAAGCTTTCTTT. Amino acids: CASSIEGQGTTEAFF.

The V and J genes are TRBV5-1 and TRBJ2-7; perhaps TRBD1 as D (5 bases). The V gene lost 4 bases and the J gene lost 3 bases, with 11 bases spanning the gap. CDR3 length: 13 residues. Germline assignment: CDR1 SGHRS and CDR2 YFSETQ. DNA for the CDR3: TGCGCCAGCAGCCCCCCCCAGGGCTACGAGCAGTACTTC. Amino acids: CASSPPQGYEQYF.